This TCR beta chain was captured in a study of CD8 T cells in Susac syndrome. cDNA came from about 0.51 to 1 ug RNA primed by random hexamers. Amplification of the TCR beta CDR3 was carried out by immunoSEQ multiplex PCR, which spanned a total of 54 Vbeta and 13 Jbeta segments. TCRdb fed the immunoSEQ multiplex PCR reads into MiXCR, producing one record per CDR3 protein. The table includes 240,000 or so distinct CDR3 sequences, 90% to 96% detected once. This CDR3 has 17 residues. Trimming left V 4 bases short and J 0 bases short, with 18 bases between. Germline CDR1 is SGHRS and CDR2 is YFSETQ. The sequence derives from a human donor with Susac syndrome. The V call is TRBV5-1, the J call TRBJ2-3; tentatively, D is TRBD2 (6 bases). The sample taken for sequencing was CD4+ T cells from PBMCs. The CDR3 nucleotides read TGCGCCAGCAGCACCCGTCCTGGGACTCCAAGCACAGATACGCAGTATTTT. It encodes CASSTRPGTPSTDTQYF.